This TCR beta chain originates from a study of persistence of HIV-infected CD4 T cells. The stimulus was lysate of CMV-infected fibroblasts, around 10 ug/mL. Sorting of responding CD4+ T cells relied on upregulated CD40 ligand together with CD69. The libraries were made with immunoSEQ version 4 in survey mode. Clones were read by immunoSEQ multiplex PCR, and TCRdb kept only the in-frame ones, dropping some. Among about 5,000 clones listed, around 60% were seen once. Germline V gene sequence: CDR1 SGHRS, CDR2 YFSETQ. V was cut by 0 bases and J by 0 bases, with 8 bases left in between. The length of the CDR3 is 15 residues. As concerns this clone: What it binds is unknown.

This receptor was identified in an adult man with HIV who was CMV-seropositive. The chain recombines TRBV5-1 with TRBJ2-3; no definite D call. Sequencing was performed on CD4+ T cells sorted from PBMCs after roughly 17-hour stimulation, taken from a patient who received antiretroviral therapy. Written as DNA, the CDR3 is TGCGCCAGCAGCTTGGTCGGCAGGAGCACAGATACGCAGTATTTT. It translates to CASSLVGRSTDTQYF. Looking up the rest from reference TRBV5-1 and TRBJ2-3 gives the full variable domain: KAGVTQTPRYLIKTRGQQVTLSCSPISGHRSVSWYQQTPGQGLQFLFEYFSETQRNKGNFPGRFSGRQFSNSRSEMNVSTLELGDSALYLCASSLVGRSTDTQYFGPGTRLTVL.